This record covers a single T cell receptor beta chain. The antigen is not known. This sample was taken from a study of graft-versus-host responses after intestinal transplantation. Study-wide background: Recipients were given multivisceral, liver-intestinal, or isolated intestinal transplants. Anti-thymocyte globulin served as induction for all recipients, who then took tacrolimus and steroids for 2 to 4 years.

Study-wide findings and caveats: In recipient marrow, GvH clones were found, and some appeared first in ileum or blood. Graft-versus-host to host-versus-graft clonal ratios in allografts were high in patients with graft-donor T cell macrochimerism.

This table comes from immunoSEQ multiplex PCR, and its TCRdb copy is limited to in-frame clones, with some not included. The top ten hold 7.6% of the sample, which has approximately 85,000 clones, less than 95% seen once. The CDR3 has 13 residues. From germline, CDR1 is SGHAT and CDR2 FQDESV (reference sequence). V was pared by 0 bases and J by 4 bases, with 3 bases between. The starting material was unstimulated CD8+ T cells sorted from spleen or lymph node cells, obtained before transplant. The TCR was taken from a human donor who was the organ donor for an intestinal transplant. The rearrangement joins TRBV11-1 to TRBJ2-2; the D is unclear. The CDR3 is CASSLAGTGELFF. The DNA of the CDR3 is TGTGCCAGCAGCTTAGCAGGCACCGGGGAGCTGTTTTTT.